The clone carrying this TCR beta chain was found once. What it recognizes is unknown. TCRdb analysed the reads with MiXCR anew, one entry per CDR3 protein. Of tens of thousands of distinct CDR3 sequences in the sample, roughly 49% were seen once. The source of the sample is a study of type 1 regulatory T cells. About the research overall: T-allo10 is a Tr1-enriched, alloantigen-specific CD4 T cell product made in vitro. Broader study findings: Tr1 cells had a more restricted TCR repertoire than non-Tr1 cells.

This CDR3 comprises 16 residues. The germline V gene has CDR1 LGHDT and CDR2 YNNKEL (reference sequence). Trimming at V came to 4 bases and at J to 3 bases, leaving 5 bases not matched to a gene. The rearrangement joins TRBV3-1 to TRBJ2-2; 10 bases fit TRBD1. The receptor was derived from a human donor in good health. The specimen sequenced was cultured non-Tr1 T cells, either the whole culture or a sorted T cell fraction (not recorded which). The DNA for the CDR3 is TGTGCCAGCAGCCCCCCGGGACAGGGGCACACCGGGGAGCTGTTTTTT. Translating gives CASSPPGQGHTGELFF. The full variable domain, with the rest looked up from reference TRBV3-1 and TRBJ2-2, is DTAVSQTPKYLVTQMGNDKSIKCEQNLGHDTMYWYKQDSKKFLKIMFSYNNKELIINETVPNRFSPKSPDKAHLNLHINSLELGDSAVYFCASSPPGQGHTGELFFGEGSRLTVL.